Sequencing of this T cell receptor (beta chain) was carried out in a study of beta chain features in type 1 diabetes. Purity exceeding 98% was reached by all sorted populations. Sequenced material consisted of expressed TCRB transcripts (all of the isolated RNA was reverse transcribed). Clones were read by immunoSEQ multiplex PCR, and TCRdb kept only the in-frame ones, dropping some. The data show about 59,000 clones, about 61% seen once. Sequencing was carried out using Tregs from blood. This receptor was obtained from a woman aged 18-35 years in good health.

Here the CDR3 DNA reads TGTGCCATCAGTGATCCGGACAGGGGGAGAGCGAACACTGAAGCTTTCTTT. Its protein product is CAISDPDRGRANTEAFF. The chain joins TRBV10-3 to TRBJ1-1; 10 nucleotides match TRBD1. CDR3 length equals 17 residues. V gave up 3 bases and J gave up 1 base; unmatched junction bases: 8. CDR1 is ENHRY, CDR2 SYGVKD, per germline.